Listed below are T cell receptor beta chains from one sample, sequenced in a study of T cells in localized non-small cell lung cancer. Sequencing used immunoSEQ multiplex PCR; TCRdb keeps in-frame clones, though not all of them. The top ten clones hold 20% of a sample with about 1,100 clones, approximately 23% of them seen once. The sample in question was normal lung tissue next to the tumor, obtained before any cancer treatment. These receptors all come from a male donor at least 60 years old with stage I lung adenocarcinoma. The CDR3 runs from the conserved cysteine through the conserved F or W. A D gene is named only where the DNA matches it firmly. Clone size is stated in some rows and not others, as once, few, many or a class when expanded.

D gene	V gene	clone size	J gene	CDR3 protein	CDR3 DNA
.	TRBV6-8	.	TRBJ1-2	CAIGGLGEWYGYTF	TGTGCCATCGGCGGTCTAGGGGAGTGGTATGGCTACACCTTC
.	TRBV30	large	TRBJ2-7	CAWSGQDSYEQYF	TGTGCCTGGAGTGGACAGGATTCCTACGAGCAGTACTTC
.	TRBV14	once	TRBJ2-5	CASSSGGRSVTQYF	TGTGCCAGCAGCTCCGGGGGAAGGAGTGTGACCCAGTACTTC
TRBD2	TRBV6-8	few	TRBJ2-7	CASRFSGTSGRGNEQYF	TGTGCCAGCAGGTTTTCCGGGACTAGCGGGAGGGGAAACGAGCAGTACTTC
TRBD1	TRBV5-1	.	TRBJ1-2	CASSQSGGADYGYTF	TGCGCCAGCAGCCAGTCAGGGGGCGCCGACTATGGCTACACCTTC
.	TRBV11-3	.	TRBJ2-7	CASSLGGDPSWEQYF	TGTGCCAGCAGCTTAGGGGGGGACCCCTCTTGGGAGCAGTACTTC
.	TRBV30	large	TRBJ1-1	CAWSGAPGPTRWNTEAFF	TGTGCCTGGAGTGGTGCTCCGGGACCGACACGATGGAACACTGAAGCTTTCTTT
.	TRBV14	few	TRBJ2-1	CASRSGNLGNEQFF	TGTGCCAGCAGGTCCGGGAATTTGGGCAATGAGCAGTTCTTC
TRBD2	TRBV19	.	TRBJ2-7	CASSPGTSHEQYF	TGTGCCAGTTCCCCCGGGACTAGCCACGAGCAGTACTTC
TRBD2	TRBV18	.	TRBJ2-2	CASSRTSGQSNTGELFF	TGTGCCAGCTCACGCACTAGCGGACAATCGAACACCGGGGAGCTGTTTTTT
.	TRBV11-3	.	TRBJ2-6	CASSQSGLLPHVLTF	TGTGCCAGCAGCCAATCAGGACTCCTCCCCCACGTCCTGACTTTC
.	TRBV10-3	large	TRBJ1-1	CAISESQENTEAFF	TGTGCCATCAGTGAGTCTCAAGAGAACACTGAAGCTTTCTTT
.	TRBV6-8	few	TRBJ2-7	CASSYGSDEQYF	TGTGCCAGCAGTTACGGGAGTGACGAGCAGTACTTC
TRBD2	TRBV9	few	TRBJ2-1	CASSFTSGVTDEQFF	TGTGCCAGCAGCTTCACTAGCGGGGTGACAGATGAGCAGTTCTTC
.	TRBV6-8	few	TRBJ1-1	CASSFRIFMNTEAFF	TGTGCCAGCAGTTTCAGAATTTTCATGAACACTGAAGCTTTCTTT